Below are 14 T cell receptor beta chains sequenced from a single sample in a study of PD-L1 blockade in urothelial cancer. Produced via immunoSEQ multiplex PCR; TCRdb's table is partial and in-frame only. This sample has 65,000 to 80,000 clones; around 80% occur once, and the top ten carry around 4.7%. This specimen consisted of PBMCs, obtained around atezolizumab (anti-PD-L1) treatment. All receptors come from a man between 65 and 85 years old with urothelial cancer.

This clone was seen a single time. The rearrangement links TRBV7-2 to TRBJ2-1, with 11 bases lining up with TRBD1. V trimming: 6 bases; J trimming: 1 base; junction bases outside the gene matches: 11. The CDR3 length is 18 residues. The germline CDR1 and CDR2 sequences are SGHTA and FQGNSA. The chain's CDR3 is CASRRGQGAGRSYNEQFF. DNA for the CDR3: TGTGCCAGCAGACGAGGACAGGGGGCAGGGAGGTCCTACAATGAGCAGTTCTTC.

The chain has TRBV9 and TRBJ2-4; TRBD1 matches at 9 bases. Germline V gene lookup returns CDR1 SGDLS and CDR2 YYNGEE. V dropped 0 bases and J dropped 2; count of bases not matched to a gene: 6. This CDR3 is built from 17 residues. DNA for the CDR3: TGTGCCAGCAGCGTAGGGACAGGGGCGACCTCCAAAAACATTCAGTACTTC. Its protein product is CASSVGTGATSKNIQYF.

The chain combines TRBV7-9 with TRBJ2-1; 9 bases fit TRBD2. The germline V gene has CDR1 SEHNR and CDR2 FQNEAQ (reference sequence). This CDR3 contains 13 residues. V was pared by 5 bases and J by 9 bases, with 5 bases of the junction left unmatched. This chain's CDR3 is CASSQGLAVEQFF. In DNA, the CDR3 is TGTGCCAGCAGCCAGGGACTAGCAGTTGAGCAGTTCTTC. The entire variable domain, with the rest obtained from reference TRBV7-9 and TRBJ2-1, is as follows: DTGVSQNPRHKITKRGQNVTFRCDPISEHNRLYWYRQTLGQGPEFLTYFQNEAQLEKSRLLSDRFSAERPKGSFSTLEIQRTEQGDSAMYLCASSQGLAVEQFFGPGTRLTVL.

There are a few counts of this clone. V gene TRBV19 combines with J gene TRBJ1-5, with unresolved D. Germline CDR1 is LNHDA and CDR2 is SQIVND (reference sequence). The CDR3 contains 16 residues. Deletions cut 3 bases from V and 0 bases from J, with 12 bases between. The CDR3 DNA reads TGTGCCAGTAGTATGGCCCCCTTAAATAGCAATCAGCCCCAGCATTTT. Protein: CASSMAPLNSNQPQHF.

V is TRBV15 and J is TRBJ2-7; 8 nucleotides match TRBD1. Trimming took 0 bases from V and 1 from J; bases not matched to a gene: 2. CDR1 LNHNV and CDR2 YYDKDF come from the germline V gene (reference sequence). There are 15 residues in the CDR3. CDR3 sequence reads: CATSREDRASYEQYF. Here the CDR3 DNA reads TGTGCCACCAGCAGAGAGGACAGGGCGTCCTACGAGCAGTACTTC. Looking up the rest from reference TRBV15 and TRBJ2-7 gives the full variable domain: DAMVIQNPRYQVTQFGKPVTLSCSQTLNHNVMYWYQQKSSQAPKLLFHYYDKDFNNEADTPDNFQSRRPNTSFCFLDIRSPGLGDTAMYLCATSREDRASYEQYFGPGTRLTVT.

The gene calls are TRBV11-2 and TRBJ1-1; no clear D. Trimming left V 2 bases short and J 1 base short, with 5 bases between. The CDR3 is 13 residues long. The germline V gene has CDR1 SGHAT and CDR2 FQNNGV. The CDR3 DNA is TGTGCCAGCAGCTTATGGAGGAACACTGAAGCTTTCTTT. This sequence encodes CASSLWRNTEAFF.

This chain joins TRBV5-8 and TRBJ2-7; D gene unclear. The germline gives CDR1 SGHTS, CDR2 YDEGEE. CDR3 length equals 14 residues. Between the trimmed V and J ends, which lost 0 bases and 0 bases, there was a span of 7 bases. The CDR3 nucleotides read TGTGCCAGCAGCTTGGAACAGTTCTCCTACGAGCAGTACTTC. Amino acid sequence: CASSLEQFSYEQYF.

V gene TRBV2 combines with J gene TRBJ2-5; 8 nucleotides match TRBD1. The junction had 3 bases not matched to a gene; V was cut back by 1 base and J by 2 bases. Per the germline V gene, CDR1 is SNHLY and CDR2 is FYNNEI. The CDR3 consists of 15 residues. The DNA of the CDR3 is TGTGCCAGCAGTGAAGAGGACAGGGTTCAAGAGACCCAGTACTTC. It specifies CASSEEDRVQETQYF.

The V gene is TRBV29-1, the J gene TRBJ2-1; 9 bases align to TRBD1. Trimming at V came to 6 bases and at J to 8 bases, leaving 2 bases not matched to a gene. CDR3 length equals 11 residues. Per germline, CDR1 SQVTM and CDR2 ANQGSEA. CDR3: CSVGQGHEQFF. In DNA, the CDR3 is TGCAGCGTGGGACAGGGACATGAGCAGTTCTTC.

This clone was seen only once. The V call is TRBV5-1, the J call TRBJ2-5; 7 bases align to TRBD1. V shed 4 bases and J 1 base; nucleotides not matched to a gene: 10. There are 16 residues in the CDR3. Per the germline V gene, CDR1 is SGHRS and CDR2 is YFSETQ. DNA of the CDR3: TGCGCCAGCAGCCCAGCCGTGGGGACAGCCCAAGAGACCCAGTACTTC. It is translated as CASSPAVGTAQETQYF.

The chain employs TRBV4-1 and TRBJ2-7, with D perhaps TRBD2 (6 bases). The V gene's germline CDR1 is MGHRA and CDR2 YSYEKL. V lost 0 bases and J 1 base, leaving 16 bases between the germline ends. The CDR3 is 17 residues long. The DNA for the CDR3 is TGCGCCAGCAGCCAAGATCAGAGGCTAGCGTTATCCTACGAGCAGTACTTC. This translates into CASSQDQRLALSYEQYF.

This chain links TRBV7-8 with TRBJ1-5, with TRBD1 identical over 9 bases. This CDR3 is built from 18 residues. V trimming: 5 bases; J trimming: 0 bases; junction bases outside the gene matches: 11. CDR1 and CDR2 from the germline V gene are SGHVS and FQNEAQ. The CDR3 region is CASSPPDRGMDSNQPQHF. The CDR3 nucleotides read TGTGCCAGCAGCCCCCCCGACAGGGGGATGGATAGCAATCAGCCCCAGCATTTT.

This rearrangement joins TRBV5-1 to TRBJ1-5; D ambiguous. Deletions cut 0 bases from V and 3 bases from J, with 7 bases between. Germline CDR1 SGHRS, CDR2 YFSETQ. The CDR3 runs to 14 residues. The CDR3 reads CASSLGGVNQPQHF. CDR3 DNA: TGCGCCAGCAGCTTGGGGGGAGTCAATCAGCCCCAGCATTTT.

The rearrangement uses TRBV10-3 and TRBJ2-1, with 7 bases matching TRBD1. The V gene end was trimmed by 4 bases and the J gene end by 4 bases; junction bases not matched to a gene: 4. The CDR3 totals 14 residues. Germline assignment: CDR1 ENHRY and CDR2 SYGVKD. CDR3 sequence: CAISGGQTYNEQFF. The CDR3 bases are TGTGCCATCAGTGGGGGACAGACTTACAATGAGCAGTTCTTC.